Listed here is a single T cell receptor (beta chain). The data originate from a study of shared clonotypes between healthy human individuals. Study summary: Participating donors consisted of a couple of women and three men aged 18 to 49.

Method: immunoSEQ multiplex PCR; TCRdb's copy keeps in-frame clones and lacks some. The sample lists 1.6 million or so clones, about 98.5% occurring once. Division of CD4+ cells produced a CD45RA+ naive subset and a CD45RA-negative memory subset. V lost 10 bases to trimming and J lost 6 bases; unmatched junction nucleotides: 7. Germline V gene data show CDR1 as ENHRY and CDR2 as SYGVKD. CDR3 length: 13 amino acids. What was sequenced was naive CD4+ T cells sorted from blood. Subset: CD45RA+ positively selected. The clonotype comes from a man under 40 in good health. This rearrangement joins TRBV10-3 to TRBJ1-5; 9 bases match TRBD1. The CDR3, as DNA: TGTGCCACCAGCACAGGGGGCCTTCAGCCCCAGCATTTT. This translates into CATSTGGLQPQHF.